These 4 T cell receptor beta chains were sequenced from one sample in a study of CD8 T cells in ankylosing spondylitis. One entry per CDR3 protein results from TCRdb running MiXCR on the 5' RACE reads. The sample includes 100,000 to 150,000 distinct CDR3 sequences, 9.3% of them seen just once. Sequencing was done on a sample of blood, either unsorted or a sorted T cell fraction (not recorded which). The source is a male donor with ankylosing spondylitis or in good health (not recorded which).

In this sample, this clonotype turned up many times. The gene calls are TRBV6-1 and TRBJ1-5, with D tentatively TRBD1 (5 bases). The V gene lost 7 bases and the J gene lost 2 bases, with 18 bases spanning the gap. Germline CDR1 is MNHNS and CDR2 is SASEGT. This CDR3 region has 16 residues. Written as DNA, the CDR3 is TGTGCCAGCATCGTTCAGGGTTATATGGGCAATCAGCCCCAGCATTTT. Its translation: CASIVQGYMGNQPQHF.

Many counts were recorded for this clonotype. The chain couples TRBV6-5 to TRBJ2-2, with TRBD2 as a possible D gene (6 bases). Germline V gene sequence: CDR1 MNHEY, CDR2 SVGAGI. The CDR3 consists of 16 residues. The V and J ends lost 1 base and 2 bases respectively, with 11 bases between them. CDR3 loop: CASSYYPGSNTGELFF. The CDR3 DNA reads as TGTGCCAGCAGTTACTACCCCGGGAGTAACACCGGGGAGCTGTTTTTT.

The gene calls are TRBV20-1 and TRBJ2-7; D remains ambiguous. The V gene lost 6 bases and the J gene lost 4 bases, with 16 bases spanning the gap. Per germline, CDR1 DFQATT and CDR2 SNEGSKA (reference sequence). The CDR3 covers 13 residues. The CDR3 sequence: CSAKDARSYEQYF. The CDR3, as DNA: TGCAGTGCAAAGGACGCCAGGTCGTACGAGCAGTACTTC.

This clonotype has at least ten counts. The chain has TRBV20-1 and TRBJ2-3; 9 bases agree with TRBD2. This CDR3 has 15 amino acids. V shed 5 bases and J 2 bases; nucleotides not matched to a gene: 8. Germline CDR1 reads DFQATT; CDR2 reads SNEGSKA (reference sequence). The CDR3 DNA sequence: TGCAGTGCTTTCGGGACTAGCCCATTCACAGATACGCAGTATTTT. Translated: CSAFGTSPFTDTQYF.